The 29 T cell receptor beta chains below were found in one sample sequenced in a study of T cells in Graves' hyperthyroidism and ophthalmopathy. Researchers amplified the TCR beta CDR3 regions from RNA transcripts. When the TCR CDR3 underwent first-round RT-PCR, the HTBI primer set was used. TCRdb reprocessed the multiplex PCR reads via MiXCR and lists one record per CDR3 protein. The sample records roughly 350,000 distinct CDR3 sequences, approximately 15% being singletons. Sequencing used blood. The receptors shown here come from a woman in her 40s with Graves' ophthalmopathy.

In DNA form, the CDR3 reads TGTGCCAGCAACCCACAGGGGATCGGCTATGGCTACACCTTC. Amino acid sequence: CASNPQGIGYGYTF. The gene calls are TRBV12-3 or TRBV12-4 and TRBJ1-2, with 7 bases aligning to TRBD1. CDR3 length: 14 amino acids. J was trimmed by 4 bases and V by 7 bases; bases with no gene match: 9.

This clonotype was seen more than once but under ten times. The CDR3 DNA reads as TGTGCCAGCAGCGTCGGGGGGGTCGGCGGCGTTCCTAACTATGGCTACACCTTC. It specifies CASSVGGVGGVPNYGYTF. The V call is TRBV3-1, the J call TRBJ1-2; tentatively, D is TRBD1 (5 bases). Trimming pared 5 bases from V and 0 bases from J, leaving 22 bases between. The CDR3 totals 18 residues. Germline V CDR1 and CDR2: LGHDT, YNNKEL (reference sequence).

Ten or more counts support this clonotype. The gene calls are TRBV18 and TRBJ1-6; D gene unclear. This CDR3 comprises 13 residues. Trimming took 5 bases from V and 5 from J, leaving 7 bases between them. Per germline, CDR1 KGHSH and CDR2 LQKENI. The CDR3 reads CASSAVDNSPLHF. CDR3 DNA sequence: TGTGCCAGCTCAGCCGTTGATAATTCACCCCTCCACTTT.

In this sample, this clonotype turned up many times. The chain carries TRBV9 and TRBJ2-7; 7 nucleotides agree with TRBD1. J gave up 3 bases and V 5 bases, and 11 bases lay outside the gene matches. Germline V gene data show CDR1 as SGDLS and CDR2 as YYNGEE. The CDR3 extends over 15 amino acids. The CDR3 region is CASSPPGQRRYEQYF. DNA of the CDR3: TGTGCCAGCAGTCCTCCGGGACAGCGACGCTACGAGCAGTACTTC.

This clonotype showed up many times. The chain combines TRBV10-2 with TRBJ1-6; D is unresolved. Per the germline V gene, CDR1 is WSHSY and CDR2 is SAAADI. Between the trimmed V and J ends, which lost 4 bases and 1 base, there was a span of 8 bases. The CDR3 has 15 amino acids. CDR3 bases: TGCGCCAGCAGTGCCGCCCGGTCCTATAATTCACCCCTCCACTTT. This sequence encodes CASSAARSYNSPLHF.

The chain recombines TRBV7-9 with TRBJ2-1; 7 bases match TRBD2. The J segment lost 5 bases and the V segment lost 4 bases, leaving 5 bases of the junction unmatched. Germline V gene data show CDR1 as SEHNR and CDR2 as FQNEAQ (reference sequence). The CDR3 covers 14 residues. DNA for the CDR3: TGTGCCAGCAGCTCGGGACTATACAACAATGAGCAGTTCTTC. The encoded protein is CASSSGLYNNEQFF.

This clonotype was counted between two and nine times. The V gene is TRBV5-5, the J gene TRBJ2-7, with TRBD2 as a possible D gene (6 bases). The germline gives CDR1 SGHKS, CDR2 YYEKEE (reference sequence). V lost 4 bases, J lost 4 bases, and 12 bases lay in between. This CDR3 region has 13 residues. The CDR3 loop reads CASSRGILYEQYF. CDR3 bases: TGTGCCAGCAGCCGGGGGATCCTTTACGAGCAGTACTTC.

CDR3 in amino acids: CASSPAGHNQPQHF. The CDR3 region has the DNA TGTGCCAGCAGCCCCGCGGGCCACAATCAGCCCCAGCATTTT. This sequence joins TRBV9 and TRBJ1-5; D remains ambiguous. CDR1 and CDR2 from the germline V gene are SGDLS and YYNGEE. The CDR3 is made up of 14 amino acids. V shed 4 bases and J shed 3 bases, with 11 bases lying between them.

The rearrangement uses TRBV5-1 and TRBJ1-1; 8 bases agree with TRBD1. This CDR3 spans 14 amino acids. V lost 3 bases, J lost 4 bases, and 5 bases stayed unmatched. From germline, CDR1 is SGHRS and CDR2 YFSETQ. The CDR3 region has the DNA TGCGCCAGCAGCTACAGGGGGTCTGGCACTGAAGCTTTCTTT. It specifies CASSYRGSGTEAFF.

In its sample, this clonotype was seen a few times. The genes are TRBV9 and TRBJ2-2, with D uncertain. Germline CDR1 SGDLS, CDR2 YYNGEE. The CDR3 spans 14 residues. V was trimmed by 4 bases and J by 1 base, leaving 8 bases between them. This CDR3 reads CASSTTGNTGELFF. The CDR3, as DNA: TGTGCCAGCAGCACAACGGGGAACACCGGGGAGCTGTTTTTT.

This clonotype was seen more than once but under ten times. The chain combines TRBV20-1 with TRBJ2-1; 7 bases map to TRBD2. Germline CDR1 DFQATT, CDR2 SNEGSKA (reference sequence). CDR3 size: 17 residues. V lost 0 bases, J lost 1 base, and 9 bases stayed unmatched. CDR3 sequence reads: CSARDSGGSISYNEQFF. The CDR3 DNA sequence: TGCAGTGCTAGAGATTCCGGCGGGAGTATTTCCTACAATGAGCAGTTCTTC.

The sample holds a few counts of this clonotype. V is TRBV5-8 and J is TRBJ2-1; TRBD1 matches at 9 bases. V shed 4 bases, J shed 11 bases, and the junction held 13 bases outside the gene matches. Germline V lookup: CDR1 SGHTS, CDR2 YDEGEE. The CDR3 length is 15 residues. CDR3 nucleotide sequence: TGTGCCAGCAGCCCCTTGGGACAGGGTAGGGGTAAGCAGTTCTTC. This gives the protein CASSPLGQGRGKQFF.

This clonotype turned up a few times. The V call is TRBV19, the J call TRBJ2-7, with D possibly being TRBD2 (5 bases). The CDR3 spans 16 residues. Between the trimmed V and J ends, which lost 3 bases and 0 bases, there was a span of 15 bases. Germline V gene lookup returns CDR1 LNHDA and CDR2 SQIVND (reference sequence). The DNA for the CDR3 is TGTGCCAGTAGTATTGGGCCCCTCGGAGGCTCCTACGAGCAGTACTTC. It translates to CASSIGPLGGSYEQYF. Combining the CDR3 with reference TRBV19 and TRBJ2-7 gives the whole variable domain DGGITQSPKYLFRKEGQNVTLSCEQNLNHDAMYWYRQDPGQGLRLIYYSQIVNDFQKGDIAEGYSVSREKKESFPLTVTSAQKNPTAFYLCASSIGPLGGSYEQYFGPGTRLTVT.

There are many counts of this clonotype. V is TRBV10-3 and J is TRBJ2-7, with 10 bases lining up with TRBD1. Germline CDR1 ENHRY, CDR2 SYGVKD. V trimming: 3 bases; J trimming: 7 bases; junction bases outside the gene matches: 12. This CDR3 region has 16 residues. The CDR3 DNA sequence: TGTGCCATCAGTGACGTAGGACAGGGGGGGTCTGCTGAGCAGTACTTC. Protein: CAISDVGQGGSAEQYF.

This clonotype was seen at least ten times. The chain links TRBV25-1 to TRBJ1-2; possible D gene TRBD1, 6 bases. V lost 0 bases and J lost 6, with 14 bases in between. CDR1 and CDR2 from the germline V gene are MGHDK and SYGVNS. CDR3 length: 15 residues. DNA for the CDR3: TGTGCCAGCAGTGAATATAAAGGGAGGGGGAATGGCTACACCTTC. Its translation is CASSEYKGRGNGYTF.

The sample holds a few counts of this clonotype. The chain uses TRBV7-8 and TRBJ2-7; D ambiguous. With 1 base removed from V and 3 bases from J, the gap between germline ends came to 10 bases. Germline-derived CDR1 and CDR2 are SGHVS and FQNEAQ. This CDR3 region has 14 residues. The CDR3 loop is CASSLVSGVYEQYF. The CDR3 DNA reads TGTGCCAGCAGCTTAGTTAGTGGGGTCTACGAGCAGTACTTC.

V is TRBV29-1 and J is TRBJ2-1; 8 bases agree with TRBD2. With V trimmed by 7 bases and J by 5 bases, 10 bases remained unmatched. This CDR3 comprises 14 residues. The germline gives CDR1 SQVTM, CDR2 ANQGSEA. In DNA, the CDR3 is TGCAGCGCCACGGGAGGGGCCACGAACAATGAGCAGTTCTTC. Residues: CSATGGATNNEQFF.

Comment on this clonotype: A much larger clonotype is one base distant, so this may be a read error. DNA for the CDR3: TGTGCCAGCAGTAAGATAGGGGGCGGATTGAAGACCCAGTACTTC. Residues: CASSKIGGGLKTQYF. The rearrangement joins TRBV28 to TRBJ2-5, with 7 bases identical to TRBD1. The CDR3 consists of 15 residues. V gave up 5 bases and J gave up 6 bases; unmatched junction bases: 12. Germline values: CDR1 MDHEN, CDR2 SYDVKM.

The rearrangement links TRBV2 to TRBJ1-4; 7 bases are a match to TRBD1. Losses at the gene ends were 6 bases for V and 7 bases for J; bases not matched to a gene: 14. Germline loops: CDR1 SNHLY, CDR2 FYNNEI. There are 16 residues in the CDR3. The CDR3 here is CASRLPLRGRPEKLFF. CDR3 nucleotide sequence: TGTGCCAGCAGACTCCCCCTGAGGGGGCGTCCTGAAAAACTGTTTTTT. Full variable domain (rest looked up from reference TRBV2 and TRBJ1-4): EPEVTQTPSHQVTQMGQEVILRCVPISNHLYFYWYRQILGQKVEFLVSFYNNEISEKSEIFDDQFSVERPDGSNFTLKIRSTKLEDSAMYFCASRLPLRGRPEKLFFGSGTQLSVL.

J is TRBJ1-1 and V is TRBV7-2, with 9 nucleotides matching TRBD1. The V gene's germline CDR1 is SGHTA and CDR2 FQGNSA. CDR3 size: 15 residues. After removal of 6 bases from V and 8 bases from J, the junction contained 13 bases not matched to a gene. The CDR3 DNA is TGTGCCAGCAGGTATCGCCGGGACAGGGAGTGGGAAGCTTTCTTT. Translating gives CASRYRRDREWEAFF.

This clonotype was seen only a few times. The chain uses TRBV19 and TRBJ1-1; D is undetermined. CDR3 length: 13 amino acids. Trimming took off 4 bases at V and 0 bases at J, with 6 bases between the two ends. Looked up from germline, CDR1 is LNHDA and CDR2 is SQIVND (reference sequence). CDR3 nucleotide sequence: TGTGCCAGTAGTACCGTCATGAACACTGAAGCTTTCTTT. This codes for CASSTVMNTEAFF.

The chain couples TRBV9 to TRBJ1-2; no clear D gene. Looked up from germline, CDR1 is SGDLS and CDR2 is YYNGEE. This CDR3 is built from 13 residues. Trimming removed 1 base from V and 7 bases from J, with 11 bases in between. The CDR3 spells CASSVMGSSGYTF. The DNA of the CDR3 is TGTGCCAGCAGCGTAATGGGGTCTAGTGGCTACACCTTC.

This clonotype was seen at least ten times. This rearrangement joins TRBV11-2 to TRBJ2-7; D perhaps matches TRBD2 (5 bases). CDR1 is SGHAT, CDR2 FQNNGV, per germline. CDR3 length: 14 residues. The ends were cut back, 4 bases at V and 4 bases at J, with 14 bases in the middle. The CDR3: CASSSSFFGYEQYF. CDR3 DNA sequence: TGTGCCAGCAGCTCTAGCTTCTTTGGGTACGAGCAGTACTTC. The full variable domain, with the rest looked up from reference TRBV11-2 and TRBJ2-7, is EAGVAQSPRYKIIEKRQSVAFWCNPISGHATLYWYQQILGQGPKLLIQFQNNGVVDDSQLPKDRFSAERLKGVDSTLKIQPAKLEDSAVYLCASSSSFFGYEQYFGPGTRLTVT.

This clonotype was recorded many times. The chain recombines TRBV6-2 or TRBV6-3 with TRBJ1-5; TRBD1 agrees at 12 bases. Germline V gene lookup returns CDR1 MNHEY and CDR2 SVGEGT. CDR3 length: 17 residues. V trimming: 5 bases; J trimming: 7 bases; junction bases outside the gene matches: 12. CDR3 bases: TGTGCCAGCAGTACAATTCCGGGACAGGGGGCCAGACAGCCCCAGCATTTT. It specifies CASSTIPGQGARQPQHF.

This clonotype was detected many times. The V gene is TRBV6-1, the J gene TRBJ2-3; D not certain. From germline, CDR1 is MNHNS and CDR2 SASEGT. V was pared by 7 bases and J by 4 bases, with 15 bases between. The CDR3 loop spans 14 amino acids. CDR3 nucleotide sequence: TGTGCCAGCATTCGGGCCAGATGGGCAGATACGCAGTATTTT. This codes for CASIRARWADTQYF.

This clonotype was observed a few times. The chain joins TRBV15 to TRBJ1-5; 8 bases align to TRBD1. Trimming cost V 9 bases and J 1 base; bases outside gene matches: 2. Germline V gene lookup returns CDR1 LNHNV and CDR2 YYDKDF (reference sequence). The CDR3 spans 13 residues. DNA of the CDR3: TGTGCCACTAGACAGGGGAGCAATCAGCCCCAGCATTTT. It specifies CATRQGSNQPQHF.

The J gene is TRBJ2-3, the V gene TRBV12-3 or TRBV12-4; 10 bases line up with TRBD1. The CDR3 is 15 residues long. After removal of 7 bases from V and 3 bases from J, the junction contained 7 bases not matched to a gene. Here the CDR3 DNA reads TGTGCCAGCACCCAGGGACAGGGGTCTACAGATACGCAGTATTTT. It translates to CASTQGQGSTDTQYF.

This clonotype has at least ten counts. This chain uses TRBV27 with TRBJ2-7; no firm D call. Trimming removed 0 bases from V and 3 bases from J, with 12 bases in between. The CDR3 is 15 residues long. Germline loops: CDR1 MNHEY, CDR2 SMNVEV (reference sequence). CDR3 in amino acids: CASSLSPQSSYEQYF. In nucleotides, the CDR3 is TGTGCCAGCAGTTTATCGCCCCAAAGCAGCTACGAGCAGTACTTC.

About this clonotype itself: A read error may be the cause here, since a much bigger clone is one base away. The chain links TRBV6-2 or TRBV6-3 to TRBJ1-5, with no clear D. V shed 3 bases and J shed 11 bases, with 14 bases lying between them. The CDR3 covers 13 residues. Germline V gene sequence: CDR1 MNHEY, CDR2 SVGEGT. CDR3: CASSYSGEQSQHF. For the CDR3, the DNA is TGTGCCAGCAGTTATTCCGGAGAGCAGTCCCAGCATTTT.